This TCR beta chain was retrieved from a study of cytomegalovirus exposure and HLA in healthy donors (dated by TCRdb to between 2016 and 2019). For context, the study as a whole: An earlier analysis of some 600 of the donors reported 276 Gb of sequence data and around 100 million unique TCR beta sequences obtained from about 179 million T cells. The study aimed to test whether signatures of past pathogen exposure could be identified by cataloging public T cell receptors. Every discovery cohort repertoire had been produced on one sequencing platform. An early release that covered some 640 HLA-typed donors contained about 300 gigabases of sequencing data and approximately 85 million unique TCR sequences. Among about 400 genotyped donors of the cohort, an average of around 220,000 unique TCR beta nucleotide sequences was sequenced per donor, of which approximately 19% were non-productive. HLA typing covered class I and class II loci at four-digit resolution. Typing coverage differed by locus: A, B, C, DRB1 and DQB1 were typed in roughly 629-630 donors, DQA1 in about 510, DPA1 in some 570, and DPB1 in around 440. Four to six DR-DQ haplotypes were handled as single units for association and clustering, since linkage in the cohort was strong. In the later analysis, no new phenotypic data were used to find candidate immune exposures; instead, reliance was placed on TCR beta sequences and their occurrence across donors. To decide whether each TCR beta V gene segment behaved as functional or pseudogenic, an earlier analysis of fewer than 750 of the donors relied on high-throughput TCR beta sequencing. To predict cytomegalovirus infection status, the study brought together high-throughput TCR immunosequencing, statistical association of individual TCRs with disease status, and machine learning. The genetic ancestry cluster associated with self-reported Caucasian donors included 65% to 90% of the roughly 400 genotyped donors. A later analysis re-examined previously published TCR beta repertoires from more than 550 donors and added high-resolution HLA genotyping to investigate patterns of TCR occurrence. The study profiled the T cell repertoires of under 700 subjects by immunosequencing and related them to cytomegalovirus serostatus. Donor age, sex, ethnicity and CMV serostatus were compiled together with the repertoire data. Genome-wide SNP genotypes for about 65% of the roughly 700 donors were used in a later genetic analysis, which treated that subset as a discovery cohort. Besides the first cohort of roughly 660 subjects, a separate validation cohort made up of 120 different subjects was used. Overall study outcomes, separate from this receptor: Assigning TCR associations to individual alleles was difficult when HLA alleles, especially DR and DQ, strongly co-occurred. The classifier was reported to diagnose cytomegalovirus status with high specificity and sensitivity in both the original and validation cohorts. A further reported finding was that TCR beta sequences accurately predicted the HLA-A and HLA-B alleles for most subjects in the first cohort. HLA typing was unavailable for some donors at each locus, so association tests used only the typed subset. Most CMV-associated TCR beta chains appeared to be HLA-restricted in a later analysis, and the HLA associations seemed to be driven largely by CMV exposure. The authors suggested that the approach could potentially be generalized to other disease states and immunological phenotypes. This cohort had only TCR beta chains sequenced, and the lack of alpha or paired-chain data limited which features could be detected. Specific HLA alleles were associated with 15,000 to 20,000 TCR beta sequences at a false discovery rate of 0.05 in a later analysis. A later analysis found that HLA-associated TCR beta chains were more clonally expanded and had lower generation probabilities than equally common non-associated chains. A cluster of highly shared sequence variants was judged likely to represent a technical artifact of the sequencing pipeline. According to a later genetic analysis, donors in an Asian-associated ancestry cluster had fewer N-insertions in productive TCRs than the approximately 610-donor mean. For the cohort, immune exposure information was limited to CMV serostatus. The presence/absence analyses assumed that sequencing depth was roughly uniform across donors, and that assumption may not be true. An earlier analysis of around 500 of the donors showed that most TCR beta V segments appeared in productive rearrangements either about 87% or about 30% of the time, which broadly matched IMGT annotations. Linkage disequilibrium might explain the correlated functional status among segregating V segments, but an unknown experimental factor could not be excluded. In vitro tests confirmed that a few of the cytomegalovirus-associated TCR beta chains recognize cytomegalovirus antigens. Because counts were too low, some 16 rarely observed V segments, including chromosome 9 orphons, were excluded from the earlier analysis of under 650 of the donors. While some public TCRs were present in many individuals, most TCR sequences turned up only very rarely across donors. In a later analysis, several top co-occurrence clusters were reported to appear linked to parvovirus B19, influenza, CMV and Epstein-Barr virus. A total of some 180 TCR beta chains were listed by the study as associated with cytomegalovirus. In a later genetic analysis, a missense DCLRE1C variant was associated with V-gene and J-gene trimming of TCR beta chains, and the association was replicated in an independent cohort. According to a later analysis, TCR association rates differed among HLA loci, with DRB1 alleles showing the most associated TCRs and HLA-C alleles showing the fewest.

Concerning this clone itself: Its target antigen remains unknown. No base quality values were provided; no much bigger clone lies one nucleotide off.

The cohort was made up of approximately 670 healthy bone marrow donors. Cohort members were all nominally healthy when sampled, although unrecorded immune exposures were likely present. The donor was CMV seronegative and was included in the group of hundreds of seronegative cohort members. A peripheral blood sample was provided by each donor, and peripheral blood mononuclear cells were used for TCR beta sequencing. The Qiagen DNeasy Blood Extraction Kit was used to extract genomic DNA from the blood cell samples. Library preparation was by the immunoSEQ multiplex PCR assay. A mixture of 60 forward primers for TCR Vbeta segments and 13 reverse primers for TCR Jbeta segments was used in the multiplex PCR. A multiplex PCR assay on genomic DNA amplified the CDR3 region of rearranged TCR beta genes. The amplified TCR beta libraries were sequenced on the Illumina HiSeq System as 87-base-pair reads. The paper's processing steps were these. A later analysis counted about 80 million unique TCR beta chains across the 670 or so repertoires, and around 9.9 million of these chains were shared by at least two donors. A nearest-neighbor algorithm error-corrected the raw reads and collapsed the reads into unique sequences, merging closely related sequences to remove PCR and sequencing errors. Alignment of CDR3 sequences to IMGT reference sequences was used to assign V, D and J gene segments. For a sequence to be retained, at least a six-nucleotide match to both a V gene segment and a J gene segment was required. Rearrangements were classified as productive when the CDR3 lacked stop codons and remained in frame with V and J, and all other rearrangements were classified as non-productive. Following IMGT convention, CDR3 was defined as the stretch from the second conserved V-encoded cysteine to the conserved J-encoded phenylalanine. The earlier analysis of some 540 of the donors excluded any sequence lacking an unambiguous match to a single V gene segment. An earlier analysis of about 590 of the donors classified V segments as functional when productive rearrangements were above 56.7% and as segregating when the standard deviation between donors was above 5%. A statistical classification framework was developed to diagnose cytomegalovirus status using the catalog of TCR beta chain sequences. In a later analysis, TCR nucleotide sequences were compared against IMGT/GENE-DB human TR gene sequences so that V and J genes could be assigned. The TCRdist pipeline was used in a later analysis to assign CDR3 sequences and most-parsimonious VDJ recombination scenarios. In a later analysis, every TCR beta chain was defined by the combination of its CDR3 amino acid sequence and its V-gene family, and reads without a unique V-gene family were dropped. In a later analysis, nearly 600 highly shared, low-generation-probability nucleotide sequences were removed to address suspected cross-contamination and a sequencing artifact. In a later analysis, a clonal expansion index was calculated for each public chain from normalized within-repertoire ranks of inferred template counts. A later analysis computed generation probabilities with a VDJ recombination model fitted to out-of-frame rearrangements, and checked the results against IGoR. A later analysis scored TCR-TCR, TCR-HLA and TCR-CMV co-occurrence with hypergeometric tests, applying a repertoire-size bias correction to TCR pairs. To estimate false discovery rates, a later analysis permuted the HLA or CMV assignments 20 times. A later analysis grouped co-occurring TCRs with DBSCAN, adding TCRdist sequence similarity when clustering within HLA-allele-positive subsets. Repertoires with fewer than 30,000 or more than 120,000 public chains were left out of co-occurrence clustering, as were about 5 repertoires with anomalous nucleotide sharing. Entries here come from immuneACCESS through TCRdb and include only in-frame sequences with V and J called. Some clones fail to appear in such tables; in the studies checked, an unresolved V gene covers under half of the shortfall, and the cause of the remainder is unknown. D and trimming come from the DNA, and the V and J calls and clone size come from that table. For this sample there are 110,000 to 150,000 clones; around 75% appear just once. The biggest ten clones account for 1.2% of the sample.

This receptor was identified in a female donor in good health and CMV-seronegative. The sequencing input was PBMCs.

The sequence in DNA is TGTGCCAGCAGCTTAGGGGAGGCCGGGGAGCTGTTTTTT. Translated, it gives CASSLGEAGELFF. The rearrangement combines TRBV7-9 with TRBJ2-2; TRBD2 is possibly the D segment (6 matching bases). The CDR3 has 13 amino acids, counting the end cysteine and phenylalanine. Only the CDR3 portion is preserved as DNA: 39 bases, with reading frame beginning at the first base. The junction shows trimming of 1 base on V and 6 bases on J, plus 6 bases between the germline ends. CDR1 and CDR2, looked up from the germline V gene (reference sequence), are SEHNR and FQNEAQ.